This TCR beta chain is from a study of blood T cell repertoires in COVID-19. TCRdb's table, derived via immunoSEQ multiplex PCR, lists solely in-frame clones and lacks some. The data contain 200,000 or so clones, around 83% of them singletons. V lost 0 bases, J lost 4 bases, and 6 bases stayed unmatched. This CDR3 has 16 residues. Germline values: CDR1 SGHRS, CDR2 YFSETQ. This clonotype was obtained from a man aged 35 to 55 who had recovered from COVID-19. The sample consisted of peripheral blood. The genes are TRBV5-1 and TRBJ2-1; 8 nucleotides line up with TRBD2. The CDR3 sequence: CASSLAPTGGYNEQFF. The CDR3 coding sequence is TGCGCCAGCAGCTTGGCCCCGACGGGAGGGTACAATGAGCAGTTCTTC.